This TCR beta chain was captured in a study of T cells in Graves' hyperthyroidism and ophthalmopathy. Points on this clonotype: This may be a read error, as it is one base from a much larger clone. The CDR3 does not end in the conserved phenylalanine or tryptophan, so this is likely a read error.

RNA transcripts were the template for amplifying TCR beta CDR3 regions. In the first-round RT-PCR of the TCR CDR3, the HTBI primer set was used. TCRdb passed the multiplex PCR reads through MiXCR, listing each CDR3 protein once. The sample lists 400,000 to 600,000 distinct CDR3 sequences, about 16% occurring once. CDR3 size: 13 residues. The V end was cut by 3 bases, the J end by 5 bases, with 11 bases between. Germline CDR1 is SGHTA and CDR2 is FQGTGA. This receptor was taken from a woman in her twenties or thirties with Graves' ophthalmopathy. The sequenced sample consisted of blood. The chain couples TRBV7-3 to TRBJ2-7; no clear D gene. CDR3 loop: CASSFRVKDEQYL. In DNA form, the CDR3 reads TGTGCCAGCAGCTTCCGTGTCAAGGACGAGCAGTACCTC.